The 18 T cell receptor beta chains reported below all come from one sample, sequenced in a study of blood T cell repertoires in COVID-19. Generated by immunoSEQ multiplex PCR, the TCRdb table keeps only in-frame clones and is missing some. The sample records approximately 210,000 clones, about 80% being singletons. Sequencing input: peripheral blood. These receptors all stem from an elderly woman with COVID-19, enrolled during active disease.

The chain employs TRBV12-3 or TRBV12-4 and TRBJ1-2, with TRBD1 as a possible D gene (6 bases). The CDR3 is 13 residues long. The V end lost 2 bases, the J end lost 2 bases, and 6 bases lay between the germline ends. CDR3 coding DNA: TGTGCCAGCAGTTTACAGGGGAACTATGGCTACACCTTC. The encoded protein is CASSLQGNYGYTF.

CDR3 DNA sequence: TGTGCCAGCAGCTCCACCCCCGGGACAAAAGAGACCCAGTACTTC. It encodes CASSSTPGTKETQYF. The chain joins TRBV5-5 to TRBJ2-5; perhaps TRBD1 as D (6 bases). The germline V gene encodes CDR1 SGHKS and CDR2 YYEKEE (reference sequence). The CDR3 extends over 15 amino acids. The V end lost 3 bases, the J end lost 3 bases, and 15 bases lay between the germline ends. The complete variable domain, with remaining parts taken from reference TRBV5-5 and TRBJ2-5, reads DAGVTQSPTHLIKTRGQQVTLRCSPISGHKSVSWYQQVLGQGPQFIFQYYEKEERGRGNFPDRFSARQFPNYSSELNVNALLLGDSALYLCASSSTPGTKETQYFGPGTRLLVL.

As DNA, the CDR3 is TGCGCCAGCAGCCTGGGAGAGACTAACTATGGCTACACCTTC. Protein product: CASSLGETNYGYTF. The chain links TRBV4-1 to TRBJ1-2, with D uncertain. Germline CDR1 and CDR2: MGHRA and YSYEKL. This CDR3 region has 14 residues. V lost 4 bases and J 0 bases, leaving 9 bases between the germline ends.

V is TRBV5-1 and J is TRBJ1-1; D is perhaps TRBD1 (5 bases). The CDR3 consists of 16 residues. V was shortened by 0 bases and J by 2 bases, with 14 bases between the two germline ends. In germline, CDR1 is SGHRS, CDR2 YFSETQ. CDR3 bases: TGCGCCAGCAGCTTGGCTTTCGACCGGACAAACACTGAAGCTTTCTTT. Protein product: CASSLAFDRTNTEAFF. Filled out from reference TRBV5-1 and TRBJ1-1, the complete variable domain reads KAGVTQTPRYLIKTRGQQVTLSCSPISGHRSVSWYQQTPGQGLQFLFEYFSETQRNKGNFPGRFSGRQFSNSRSEMNVSTLELGDSALYLCASSLAFDRTNTEAFFGQGTRLTVV.

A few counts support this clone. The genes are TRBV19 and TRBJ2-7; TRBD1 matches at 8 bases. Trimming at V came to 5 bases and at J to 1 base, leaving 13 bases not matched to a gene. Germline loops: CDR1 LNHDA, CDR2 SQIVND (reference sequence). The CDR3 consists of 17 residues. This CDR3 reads CASSLLPGQGRSYEQYF. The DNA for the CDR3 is TGTGCCAGTAGTCTTCTCCCAGGACAGGGCCGGTCCTACGAGCAGTACTTC.

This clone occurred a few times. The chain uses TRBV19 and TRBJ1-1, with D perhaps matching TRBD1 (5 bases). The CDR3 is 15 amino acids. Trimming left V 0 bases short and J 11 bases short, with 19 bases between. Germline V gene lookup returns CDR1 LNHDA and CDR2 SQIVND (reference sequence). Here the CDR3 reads CASSIDPGRQGGAFF. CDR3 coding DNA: TGTGCCAGTAGTATAGACCCCGGGCGGCAGGGAGGTGCTTTCTTT.

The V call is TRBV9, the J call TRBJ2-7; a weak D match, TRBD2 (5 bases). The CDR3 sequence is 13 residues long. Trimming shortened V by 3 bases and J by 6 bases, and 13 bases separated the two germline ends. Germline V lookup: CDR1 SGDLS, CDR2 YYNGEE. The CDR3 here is CASSGGEWGEQYF. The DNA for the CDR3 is TGTGCCAGCAGCGGTGGGGAGTGGGGCGAGCAGTACTTC. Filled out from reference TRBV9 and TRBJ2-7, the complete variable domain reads DSGVTQTPKHLITATGQRVTLRCSPRSGDLSVYWYQQSLDQGLQFLIQYYNGEERAKGNILERFSAQQFPDLHSELNLSSLELGDSALYFCASSGGEWGEQYFGPGTRLTVT.

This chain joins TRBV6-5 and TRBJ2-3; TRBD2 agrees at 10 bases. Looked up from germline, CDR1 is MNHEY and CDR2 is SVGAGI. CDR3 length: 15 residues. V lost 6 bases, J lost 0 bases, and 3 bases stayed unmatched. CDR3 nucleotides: TGTGCCAGCAGGGGGACTAGCGAGAGCACAGATACGCAGTATTTT. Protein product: CASRGTSESTDTQYF.

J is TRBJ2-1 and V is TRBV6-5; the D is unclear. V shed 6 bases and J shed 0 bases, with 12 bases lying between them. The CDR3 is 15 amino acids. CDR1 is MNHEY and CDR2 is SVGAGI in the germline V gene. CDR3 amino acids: CASRPDLGSYNEQFF. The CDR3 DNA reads TGTGCCAGCAGACCCGACTTGGGCTCCTACAATGAGCAGTTCTTC.

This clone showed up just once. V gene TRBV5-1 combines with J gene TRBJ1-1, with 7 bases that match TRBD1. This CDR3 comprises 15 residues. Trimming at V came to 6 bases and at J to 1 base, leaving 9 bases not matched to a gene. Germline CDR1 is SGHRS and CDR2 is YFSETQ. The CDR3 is CASTRGGQWNTEAFF. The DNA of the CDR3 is TGCGCCAGCACACGAGGGGGACAGTGGAACACTGAAGCTTTCTTT.

The CDR3 nucleotides read TGCAGTGCTGGTGGGACAGGGGTTCAGGAGCAGTACTTC. Protein sequence: CSAGGTGVQEQYF. The chain employs TRBV20-1 and TRBJ2-7, with 10 bases identical to TRBD1. The CDR3 consists of 13 residues. Trimming removed 5 bases from V and 7 bases from J; junction bases left unmatched: 8. CDR1 is DFQATT and CDR2 is SNEGSKA in the germline V gene (reference sequence).

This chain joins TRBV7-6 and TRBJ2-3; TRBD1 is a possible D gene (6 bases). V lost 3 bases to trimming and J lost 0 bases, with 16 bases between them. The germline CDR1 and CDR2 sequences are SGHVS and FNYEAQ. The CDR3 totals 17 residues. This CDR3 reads CASSFRRGYTSTDTQYF. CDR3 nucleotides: TGTGCCAGCAGCTTTCGCAGGGGCTACACTAGCACAGATACGCAGTATTTT.

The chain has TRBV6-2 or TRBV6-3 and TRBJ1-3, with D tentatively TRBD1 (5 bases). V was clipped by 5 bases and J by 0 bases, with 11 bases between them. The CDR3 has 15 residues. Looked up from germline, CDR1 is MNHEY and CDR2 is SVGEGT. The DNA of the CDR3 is TGTGCCAGCAGTGGCGACAGATTCTCTGGAAACACCATATATTTT. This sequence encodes CASSGDRFSGNTIYF.

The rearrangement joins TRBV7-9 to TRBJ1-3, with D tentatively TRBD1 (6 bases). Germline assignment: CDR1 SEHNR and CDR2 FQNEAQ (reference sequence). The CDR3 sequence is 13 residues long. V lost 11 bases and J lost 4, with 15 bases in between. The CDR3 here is CAPGTSGGNTIYF. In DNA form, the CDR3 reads TGTGCCCCCGGGACATCGGGGGGAAACACCATATATTTT.

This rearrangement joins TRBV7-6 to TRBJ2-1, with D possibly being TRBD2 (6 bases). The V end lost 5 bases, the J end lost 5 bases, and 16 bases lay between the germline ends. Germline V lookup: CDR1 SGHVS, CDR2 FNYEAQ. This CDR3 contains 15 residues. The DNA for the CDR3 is TGTGCCAGCAGCCCAAGGGGTACGGGGGACAATGAGCAGTTCTTC. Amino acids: CASSPRGTGDNEQFF.

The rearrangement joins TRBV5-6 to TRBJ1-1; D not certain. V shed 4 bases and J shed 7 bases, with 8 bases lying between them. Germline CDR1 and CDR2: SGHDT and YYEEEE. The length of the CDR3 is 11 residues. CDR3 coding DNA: TGTGCCAGCAGCGGGGAGGTTGAAGCTTTCTTT. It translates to CASSGEVEAFF. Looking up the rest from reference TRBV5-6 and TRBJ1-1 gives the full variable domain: DAGVTQSPTHLIKTRGQQVTLRCSPKSGHDTVSWYQQALGQGPQFIFQYYEEEERQRGNFPDRFSGHQFPNYSSELNVNALLLGDSALYLCASSGEVEAFFGQGTRLTVV.

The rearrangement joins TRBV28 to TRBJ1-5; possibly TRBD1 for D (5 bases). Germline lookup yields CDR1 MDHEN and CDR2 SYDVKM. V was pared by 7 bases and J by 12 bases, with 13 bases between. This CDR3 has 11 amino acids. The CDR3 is CASNSPGGQHF. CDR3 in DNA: TGTGCCAGCAATTCCCCGGGGGGCCAGCATTTT.

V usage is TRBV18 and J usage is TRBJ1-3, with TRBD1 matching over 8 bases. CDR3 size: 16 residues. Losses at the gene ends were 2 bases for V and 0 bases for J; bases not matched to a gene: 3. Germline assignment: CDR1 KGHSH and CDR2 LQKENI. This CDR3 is CASSPKTGDSGNTIYF. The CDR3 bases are TGTGCCAGCTCACCAAAGACAGGGGACTCTGGAAACACCATATATTTT.